This is a list of T cell receptor beta chains from one sample in a study of blood T cells in healthy people across ages. TCRdb independently ran MiXCR on the 5' RACE reads; one entry per CDR3 protein. The table records about 1,400,000 distinct CDR3 sequences, approximately 59% of them present only once. Sequencing was carried out using blood. These receptors were collected from a man aged 18 to 30 in good health. Both conserved end residues are part of each CDR3. Each record gives: CDR3 length, D gene, V gene, clone size, J gene, CDR3 protein, CDR3 DNA. A D gene is named only where the DNA matches it firmly. The size entry is marked missing in some rows and otherwise reads once, few, many or a size class.

>15|TRBD1|TRBV4-3|once|TRBJ2-3
CASSRSHAGQGTQYF
TGCGCCAGCAGCCGCTCGCACGCAGGACAGGGTACGCAGTATTTT
>15|TRBD2|TRBV6-5|.|TRBJ2-3
CASRSSGGPTDTQYF
TGTGCCAGCAGATCGAGCGGGGGACCCACAGATACGCAGTATTTT
>16|TRBD2|TRBV5-1|.|TRBJ2-3
CAGRVSSGRIADTQYF
TGCGCCGGCAGGGTTTCTAGCGGGAGGATCGCAGATACGCAGTATTTT
>18|TRBD1|TRBV6-2/TRBV6-3|.|TRBJ2-7
CASSYSPRTGLISSEQYF
TGTGCCAGCAGTTACAGCCCTCGGACAGGGCTGATTTCGAGCGAGCAGTACTTC
>15|.|TRBV12-3/TRBV12-4|.|TRBJ2-7
CASSLAVQTYYEQYF
TGTGCCAGCAGTTTAGCGGTCCAAACCTACTACGAGCAGTACTTC
>14|TRBD1|TRBV20-1|.|TRBJ2-1
CSARGQGATNEQFF
TGCAGTGCCCGTGGTCAGGGGGCTACCAATGAGCAGTTCTTC
>13|.|TRBV7-2|.|TRBJ2-7
CASSLLSEETRYF
TGTGCCAGCAGCTTGTTGTCTGAGGAGACCCGGTACTTC
>18|TRBD2|TRBV5-1|.|TRBJ2-5
CASSVGTSGGASEETQYF
TGCGCCAGCAGCGTCGGGACTAGCGGGGGGGCGTCTGAAGAGACCCAGTACTTC
>14|.|TRBV9|.|TRBJ2-3
CASSRILRADTQYF
TGTGCCAGCAGCCGCATACTGAGGGCAGATACGCAGTATTTT
>17|TRBD2|TRBV5-1|.|TRBJ2-7
CASSLQGLAAANYEQYF
TGCGCCAGCAGCCTGCAGGGACTAGCGGCCGCAAATTACGAGCAGTACTTC
>15|TRBD2|TRBV11-2|.|TRBJ2-1
CASTLIGLGNNEQFF
TGTGCCAGCACCCTGATAGGACTAGGGAACAATGAGCAGTTCTTC
>15|TRBD1|TRBV7-2|.|TRBJ2-7
CASRPGDRALYEQYF
TGTGCCAGCAGGCCCGGGGACAGGGCCCTCTACGAGCAGTACTTC
>15|TRBD2|TRBV20-1|.|TRBJ2-4
CSARTASGMRREQYF
TGCAGTGCTAGGACGGCTAGCGGGATGCGCAGGGAGCAGTACTTC
>12|TRBD1|TRBV6-1|few|TRBJ2-1
CAVGTGYNEQFF
TGTGCCGTAGGGACAGGATACAATGAGCAGTTCTTC
>15|TRBD1|TRBV28|.|TRBJ2-7
CASSSDRANPYEQYF
TGTGCCAGCAGTTCAGACAGGGCGAATCCCTACGAGCAGTACTTC
>15|.|TRBV7-9|.|TRBJ1-1
CASSLATGRFTEAFF
TGTGCCAGCAGCTTAGCGACAGGCCGGTTCACTGAAGCTTTCTTT
>15|.|TRBV10-3|.|TRBJ2-7
CAISESGDGSYEQYF
TGTGCCATCAGTGAGTCGGGGGACGGCTCCTACGAGCAGTACTTC
>14|.|TRBV12-3/TRBV12-4|few|TRBJ2-3
CASSLIPGADTQYF
TGTGCCAGCAGTTTAATTCCAGGGGCAGATACGCAGTATTTT
>11|.|TRBV12-3/TRBV12-4|.|TRBJ2-3
CASLAGGTQYF
TGTGCCAGCCTGGCTGGGGGTACGCAGTATTTT
>12|.|TRBV24-1|.|TRBJ1-2
CATTLLRGGYTF
TGTGCCACCACCCTCCTCCGGGGTGGCTACACCTTC
>14|TRBD1|TRBV20-1|.|TRBJ2-4
CSARDREIADIQYF
TGCAGTGCTAGGGACAGGGAAATAGCCGACATTCAGTACTTC
>15|.|TRBV7-2|once|TRBJ2-1
CASSRLNSPYNEQFF
TGTGCCAGCAGCCGCCTTAACTCTCCCTACAATGAGCAGTTCTTC
>12|.|TRBV4-2|.|TRBJ1-1
CASSQDRGAAFF
TGTGCCAGCAGCCAAGATCGAGGGGCAGCTTTCTTT
>12|.|TRBV29-1|.|TRBJ1-5
CSALLTGGPQHF
TGCAGCGCTCTGTTGACAGGAGGGCCCCAGCATTTT
>13|TRBD2|TRBV20-1|.|TRBJ2-4
CSAALAAYPIQYF
TGCAGTGCAGCCCTAGCGGCCTATCCCATTCAGTACTTC
>16|TRBD1|TRBV18|.|TRBJ1-1
CASSPASTGGRTEAFF
TGTGCCAGCTCACCCGCGAGTACAGGGGGCAGGACTGAAGCTTTCTTT
>16|.|TRBV2|once|TRBJ1-4
CASSDSAAQLYEKLFF
TGTGCCAGCAGTGACTCGGCAGCCCAACTATATGAAAAACTGTTTTTT
>16|.|TRBV4-1|.|TRBJ2-2
CASSHGRGPNTGELFF
TGCGCCAGCAGCCACGGAAGAGGGCCCAACACCGGGGAGCTGTTTTTT
>17|TRBD2|TRBV11-2|.|TRBJ2-3
CASSYGLAGPSTDTQYF
TGTGCCAGCAGCTACGGACTAGCGGGGCCCTCCACAGATACGCAGTATTTT
>13|.|TRBV27|.|TRBJ2-5
CASSSLTSREQYF
TGTGCCAGCAGTTCTCTGACTAGTAGGGAGCAGTACTTC
>16|.|TRBV7-2|.|TRBJ2-6
CASSRDFNSGANVLTF
TGTGCCAGCAGCCGGGACTTCAACTCTGGGGCCAACGTCCTGACTTTC
>16|.|TRBV5-1|many|TRBJ1-1
CASSPGRGPMNTEAFF
TGCGCCAGCAGCCCTGGCAGGGGACCAATGAACACTGAAGCTTTCTTT
>11|.|TRBV12-3/TRBV12-4|.|TRBJ2-1
CASSFDGEQFF
TGTGCCAGCAGTTTTGACGGTGAGCAGTTCTTC